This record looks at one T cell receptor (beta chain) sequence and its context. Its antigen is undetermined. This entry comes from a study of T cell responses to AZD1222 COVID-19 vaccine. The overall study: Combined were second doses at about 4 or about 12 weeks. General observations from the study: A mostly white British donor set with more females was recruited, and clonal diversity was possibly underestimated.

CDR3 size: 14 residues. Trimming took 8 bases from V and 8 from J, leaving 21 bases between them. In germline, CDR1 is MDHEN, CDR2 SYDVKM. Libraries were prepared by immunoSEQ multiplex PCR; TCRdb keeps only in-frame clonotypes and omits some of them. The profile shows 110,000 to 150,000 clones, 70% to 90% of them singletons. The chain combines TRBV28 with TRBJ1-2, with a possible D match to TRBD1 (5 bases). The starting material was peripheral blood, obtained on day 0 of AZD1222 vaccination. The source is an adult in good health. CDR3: CASCPEEQGSGYTF. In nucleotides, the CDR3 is TGTGCCAGCTGCCCCGAGGAGCAGGGTAGCGGCTACACCTTC.